A single sample is the source of the 30 T cell receptor beta chains below, sequenced in a study of blood T cell repertoires in COVID-19. The repertoire was sequenced with immunoSEQ multiplex PCR; TCRdb's copy has only in-frame clones and lacks some. The repertoire holds 88,000 or so clones, with approximately 80% as singletons. What was sequenced was peripheral blood. These receptors all come from a human donor in a cohort sampled during active COVID-19.

The genes are TRBV3-1 (or the pseudogene TRBV3-2) and TRBJ2-2, with TRBD1 as a possible D gene (6 bases). This CDR3 is 16 amino acids long. V lost 0 bases and J lost 2, with 10 bases in between. The germline V gene encodes CDR1 LGHDT and CDR2 YNNKEL (reference sequence). Written as DNA, the CDR3 is TGTGCCAGCAGCCAAGACAGGACAGATAACACCGGGGAGCTGTTTTTT. Translated, it gives CASSQDRTDNTGELFF.

The V and J genes are TRBV29-1 and TRBJ2-3; 16 positions match TRBD2. J lost 2 bases, V lost 4 bases, and 6 bases had no gene match. The CDR3 loop spans 17 amino acids. Germline-derived CDR1 and CDR2 are SQVTM and ANQGSEA. CDR3 DNA sequence: TGCAGCGTTGTGGGACTAGCGGGGGGGCTTAACACAGATACGCAGTATTTT. Its translation: CSVVGLAGGLNTDTQYF.

J is TRBJ1-6 and V is TRBV2; 9 bases match TRBD1. The CDR3 sequence is 15 residues long. Germline loops: CDR1 SNHLY, CDR2 FYNNEI. J was trimmed by 2 bases and V by 9 bases; bases with no gene match: 5. CDR3 DNA: TGTGCCAGACGGACAGGGGAAACCTATAATTCACCCCTCCACTTT. It yields the protein CARRTGETYNSPLHF. Using reference TRBV2 and TRBJ1-6 for the parts outside the CDR3, the full variable domain is EPEVTQTPSHQVTQMGQEVILRCVPISNHLYFYWYRQILGQKVEFLVSFYNNEISEKSEIFDDQFSVERPDGSNFTLKIRSTKLEDSAMYFCARRTGETYNSPLHFGNGTRLTVT.

The gene calls are TRBV6-2 or TRBV6-3 and TRBJ2-1; maybe TRBD2 (8 bases). Trimming took 2 bases from V and 6 from J, leaving 17 bases between them. Germline CDR1 is MNHEY and CDR2 is SVGEGT. The CDR3 totals 16 residues. DNA of the CDR3: TGTGCCAGCAGTTACGGGCGGGGGGACAGTTTCAATGAGCAGTTCTTC. It yields the protein CASSYGRGDSFNEQFF.

The chain links TRBV2 to TRBJ1-1; no reliable D call. The length of the CDR3 is 13 residues. V dropped 4 bases and J dropped 1 base, with 7 bases sitting between them. Germline V gene data show CDR1 as SNHLY and CDR2 as FYNNEI. CDR3: CASSVEGNTEAFF. The CDR3 DNA follows: TGTGCCAGCAGTGTAGAGGGGAACACTGAAGCTTTCTTT.

The V call is TRBV6-5, the J call TRBJ2-2; 8 bases are shared with TRBD1. V dropped 7 bases and J dropped 2; count of bases not matched to a gene: 3. The germline V gene encodes CDR1 MNHEY and CDR2 SVGAGI. CDR3 length: 14 amino acids. Here the CDR3 DNA reads TGTGCCAGCAATGGACAGGGAAACACCGGGGAGCTGTTTTTT. Translating it yields CASNGQGNTGELFF.

This chain uses TRBV28 with TRBJ1-5; tentative D call: TRBD1 (5 bases). This CDR3 spans 16 amino acids. V shed 2 bases and J shed 10 bases, with 21 bases lying between them. CDR1 and CDR2 (germline): MDHEN, SYDVKM. The CDR3 loop reads CASSLIRGSSNTPQHF. In DNA form, the CDR3 reads TGTGCCAGCAGTTTAATAAGGGGAAGCTCCAATACCCCCCAGCATTTT. The full variable domain, in which reference TRBV28 and TRBJ1-5 provide the parts outside the CDR3, is DVKVTQSSRYLVKRTGEKVFLECVQDMDHENMFWYRQDPGLGLRLIYFSYDVKMKEKGDIPEGYSVSREKKERFSLILESASTNQTSMYLCASSLIRGSSNTPQHFGDGTRLSIL.

In DNA, the CDR3 is TGTGCCACCAGTGCCGACGACAGGGTTAACAATGAGCAGTTCTTC. As protein: CATSADDRVNNEQFF. The chain is built from TRBV24-1 and TRBJ2-1; 7 bases fit TRBD1. J was trimmed by 5 bases and V by 5 bases; bases with no gene match: 8. Looked up from germline, CDR1 is KGHDR and CDR2 is SFDVKD. There are 15 residues in the CDR3.

The V and J genes are TRBV21-1 and TRBJ2-1; the table names TRBD1, a call not compared with the DNA. TRBV21-1 is labeled a pseudogene. CDR3 size: 15 residues. CDR3: CASRNRDMTYNEQFF. The CDR3 DNA follows: TGTGCCAGCAGGAACCGGGACATGACCTACAATGAGCAGTTCTTC.

CDR3 DNA sequence: TGTGCCAGCAGTCCGTATGATACGCAGTATTTT. Protein product: CASSPYDTQYF. The chain has TRBV6-2 or TRBV6-3 and TRBJ2-3; D call uncertain. From germline, CDR1 is MNHEY and CDR2 SVGEGT. The V end was cut by 5 bases, the J end by 6 bases, with 6 bases between. The CDR3 has 11 residues.

The genes are TRBV28 and TRBJ2-1; tentative D call: TRBD1 (5 bases). Trimming removed 4 bases from V and 3 bases from J, with 16 bases in between. CDR1 is MDHEN and CDR2 is SYDVKM in the germline V gene. CDR3 length: 16 amino acids. The CDR3 protein is CASSSPGAELYNEQFF. The CDR3 bases are TGTGCCAGCAGTTCCCCTGGGGCGGAACTCTACAATGAGCAGTTCTTC.

The chain employs TRBV7-6 and TRBJ1-5, with 10 positions matching TRBD1. The length of the CDR3 is 19 residues. J lost 6 bases, V lost 1 base, and 15 bases had no gene match. Germline V gives CDR1 SGHVS, CDR2 FNYEAQ. The CDR3 sequence is CASSLVGVYRDRGGQPQHF. The CDR3 DNA follows: TGTGCCAGCAGCTTAGTTGGGGTTTACCGGGACAGGGGCGGTCAGCCCCAGCATTTT. Complete variable domain (other parts from reference TRBV7-6 and TRBJ1-5): GAGVSQSPRYKVTKRGQDVALRCDPISGHVSLYWYRQALGQGPEFLTYFNYEAQQDKSGLPNDRFSAERPEGSISTLTIQRTEQRDSAMYRCASSLVGVYRDRGGQPQHFGDGTRLSIL.

The V gene is TRBV5-5, the J gene TRBJ1-1; the D gene is possibly TRBD1 (5 bases). V shed 4 bases and J shed 3 bases, with 10 bases lying between them. The CDR3 totals 13 residues. Germline V gene lookup returns CDR1 SGHKS and CDR2 YYEKEE (reference sequence). DNA for the CDR3: TGTGCCAGCAGCCCTGGGGGGGACACTGAAGCTTTCTTT. It translates to CASSPGGDTEAFF. The complete variable domain, with remaining parts taken from reference TRBV5-5 and TRBJ1-1, reads DAGVTQSPTHLIKTRGQQVTLRCSPISGHKSVSWYQQVLGQGPQFIFQYYEKEERGRGNFPDRFSARQFPNYSSELNVNALLLGDSALYLCASSPGGDTEAFFGQGTRLTVV.

This chain joins TRBV11-3 and TRBJ2-7; 8 nucleotides line up with TRBD2. The CDR3 has 17 residues. V trimming: 0 bases; J trimming: 2 bases; junction bases outside the gene matches: 9. Germline V gene data show CDR1 as SGHNT and CDR2 as YENEEA. As DNA, the CDR3 is TGTGCCAGCAGCTTAGACGGATTAGCGGGAACCACCTACGAGCAGTACTTC. It is translated as CASSLDGLAGTTYEQYF.

J is TRBJ2-6 and V is TRBV9; D is unclear. V lost 6 bases to trimming and J lost 0 bases, with 13 bases between them. Germline values: CDR1 SGDLS, CDR2 YYNGEE. The CDR3 has 16 amino acids. CDR3 protein: CASKGALYSGANVLTF. The CDR3 DNA sequence: TGTGCCAGCAAAGGAGCTTTATACTCTGGGGCCAACGTCCTGACTTTC.

The count of this clone is one. The chain combines TRBV19 with TRBJ1-2; possibly TRBD1 for D (5 bases). Germline V CDR1 and CDR2: LNHDA, SQIVND (reference sequence). V was shortened by 3 bases and J by 8 bases, with 13 bases between the two germline ends. The CDR3 is 13 residues long. CDR3 residues: CASSINGAVGYTF. DNA of the CDR3: TGTGCCAGTAGTATTAATGGGGCAGTCGGCTACACCTTC.

This chain joins TRBV24-1 and TRBJ1-5; TRBD1 might be the D (6 bases). V lost 3 bases to trimming and J lost 0 bases, with 14 bases between them. CDR1 and CDR2 from the germline V gene are KGHDR and SFDVKD. The CDR3 is made up of 17 amino acids. The CDR3 protein is CATSDPTDSYSNQPQHF. The CDR3 DNA follows: TGTGCCACCAGTGATCCAACGGACAGTTATAGCAATCAGCCCCAGCATTTT.

The count of this clone is one. The chain employs TRBV21-1 and TRBJ2-1; TRBD2 is the table's D call, not checked against the DNA. TRBV21-1 counts as a pseudogene. The CDR3 is 14 residues long. The CDR3 nucleotides are TGTGCCAGCAAGGCGGCGGGCTCCTACAATGAGCAGTTCTTC. Amino acids: CASKAAGSYNEQFF.

This chain connects TRBV2 to TRBJ2-1; D possibly corresponds to TRBD2 (6 bases). The germline V gene encodes CDR1 SNHLY and CDR2 FYNNEI. The CDR3 extends over 12 amino acids. Trimming cost V 6 bases and J 16 bases, with 19 bases left between them. Here the CDR3 reads CASREGESFFFF. In DNA, the CDR3 is TGTGCCAGCAGGGAGGGTGAGAGTTTCTTTTTCTTC.

This rearrangement joins TRBV27 to TRBJ1-2; 8 nucleotides line up with TRBD1. Trimming at V came to 0 bases and at J to 8 bases, leaving 5 bases not matched to a gene. The CDR3 covers 14 residues. CDR1 and CDR2 (germline): MNHEY, SMNVEV (reference sequence). For the CDR3, the DNA is TGTGCCAGCAGTTTATCGGACAGGGAAGGGGGCTACACCTTC. Amino acids: CASSLSDREGGYTF.

The rearrangement links TRBV29-1 to TRBJ2-7, with 15 nucleotides matching TRBD2. J gave up 0 bases and V 6 bases, and 6 bases lay outside the gene matches. CDR1 is SQVTM, CDR2 ANQGSEA, per germline. CDR3 length: 16 amino acids. DNA for the CDR3: TGCAGCGTCACCGGGACTAGCGGGGGGAGCTCCTACGAGCAGTACTTC. Protein product: CSVTGTSGGSSYEQYF.

The V gene is TRBV7-8, the J gene TRBJ2-3; D may be TRBD2 (6 bases). Germline loops: CDR1 SGHVS, CDR2 FQNEAQ. The CDR3 consists of 14 residues. V lost 5 bases to trimming and J lost 4 bases, with 13 bases between them. CDR3 nucleotides: TGTGCCAGCAGCCCGAGTCTAGCGCCAGATACGCAGTATTTT. It codes for CASSPSLAPDTQYF.

The chain has TRBV3-1 (or the pseudogene TRBV3-2) and TRBJ1-6; no firm D call. V was cut by 0 bases and J by 10 bases, with 7 bases left in between. Germline V gene sequence: CDR1 LGHDT, CDR2 YNNKEL (reference sequence). The CDR3 spans 13 residues. The CDR3 nucleotides are TGTGCCAGCAGCCAAGAGGGAGTCTCACCCCTCCACTTT. It codes for CASSQEGVSPLHF.

The chain couples TRBV23-1 to TRBJ1-3; D gene ambiguous. TRBV23-1 is treated as an ORF (open reading frame) with a function not yet certain. There are 14 residues in the CDR3. V lost 4 bases and J 0 bases, leaving 7 bases between the germline ends. The DNA of the CDR3 is TGCGCCAGCAGTCCAGATCGCTCTGGAAACACCATATATTTT. This sequence encodes CASSPDRSGNTIYF.

The chain is built from TRBV29-1 and TRBJ1-1, with TRBD1 matching over 9 bases. Trimming at V came to 5 bases and at J to 0 bases, leaving 4 bases not matched to a gene. The CDR3 extends over 14 amino acids. Germline assignment: CDR1 SQVTM and CDR2 ANQGSEA. CDR3 in amino acids: CSVSRDRVNTEAFF. The CDR3 region has the DNA TGCAGCGTTTCCCGGGACAGGGTGAACACTGAAGCTTTCTTT.

The rearrangement uses TRBV5-1 and TRBJ1-2, with TRBD1 as a possible D gene (5 bases). V shed 0 bases and J shed 4 bases, with 10 bases lying between them. The CDR3 loop spans 14 amino acids. Germline V gives CDR1 SGHRS, CDR2 YFSETQ. The CDR3 DNA is TGCGCCAGCAGCTTGGACGCCGGGGGCTATGGCTACACCTTC. Its translation is CASSLDAGGYGYTF.

The gene calls are TRBV11-2 and TRBJ2-1, with D possibly being TRBD2 (5 bases). The CDR3 contains 14 residues. V was trimmed by 0 bases and J by 8 bases, leaving 11 bases between them. CDR1 is SGHAT, CDR2 FQNNGV, per germline. CDR3 coding DNA: TGTGCCAGCAGCTTAGAAGGGCTAGCCCATGAGCAGTTCTTC. Its protein is CASSLEGLAHEQFF.

V is TRBV19 and J is TRBJ1-1; tentatively, D is TRBD1 (5 bases). This CDR3 comprises 14 residues. Germline CDR1 LNHDA, CDR2 SQIVND (reference sequence). The V end lost 1 base, the J end lost 3 bases, and 9 bases lay between the germline ends. CDR3 nucleotides: TGTGCCAGTAGTATAGTAGGGGCCGACACTGAAGCTTTCTTT. Translation gives CASSIVGADTEAFF.

The rearrangement uses TRBV19 and TRBJ2-5; possibly TRBD1 for D (7 bases). The CDR3 has 14 amino acids. Looked up from germline, CDR1 is LNHDA and CDR2 is SQIVND (reference sequence). V dropped 5 bases and J dropped 7 bases, with 17 bases sitting between them. The CDR3 here is CASSPTGDGGTQYF. The CDR3 coding sequence is TGTGCCAGTAGTCCTACAGGGGACGGGGGGACCCAGTACTTC.

The CDR3 nucleotides are TGCGCCAGCAGCCCGGCCCTAGCGGTGGTCACAGATACGCAGTATTTT. It yields the protein CASSPALAVVTDTQYF. The chain links TRBV5-1 to TRBJ2-3; TRBD2 matches at 7 bases. The germline V gene encodes CDR1 SGHRS and CDR2 YFSETQ. This CDR3 contains 16 residues. The ends lost 4 bases at V and 2 bases at J; junction bases unmatched: 10. Variable domain in full (rest from reference TRBV5-1 and TRBJ2-3): KAGVTQTPRYLIKTRGQQVTLSCSPISGHRSVSWYQQTPGQGLQFLFEYFSETQRNKGNFPGRFSGRQFSNSRSEMNVSTLELGDSALYLCASSPALAVVTDTQYFGPGTRLTVL.